A single sample is the source of the 18 T cell receptor beta chains below, sequenced in a study of graft-versus-host responses after intestinal transplantation. Data came from immunoSEQ multiplex PCR; TCRdb stores just in-frame clones and leaves some out. The sample contains tens of thousands of clones, about 94% of which appear only once. These receptors lack a known antigen. Material: unstimulated CD8+ T cells sorted from spleen or lymph node cells, obtained before intestinal transplant. The receptors stem from a human donor who received an intestinal transplant.

This clone occurred once. This chain connects TRBV4-1 to TRBJ2-7; 10 bases fit TRBD2. The trim removed 0 bases at V and 2 bases at J, leaving 13 bases unmatched. This CDR3 is built from 19 residues. CDR1 is MGHRA, CDR2 YSYEKL, per germline. The CDR3 is CASSQEGGLAGAGAYEQYF. In DNA, the CDR3 is TGCGCCAGCAGCCAAGAAGGAGGTCTAGCGGGAGCAGGGGCCTACGAGCAGTACTTC.

The V and J genes are TRBV6-1 and TRBJ2-7; perhaps D is TRBD1 or TRBD2 (5 bases each). Trimming stripped 0 bases from V and 0 bases from J, with 12 bases between. This CDR3 comprises 16 residues. Germline values: CDR1 MNHNS, CDR2 SASEGT. The CDR3: CASSEAPGPSSYEQYF. DNA of the CDR3: TGTGCCAGCAGTGAAGCCCCGGGGCCGAGCTCCTACGAGCAGTACTTC.

The chain recombines TRBV5-1 with TRBJ1-4; D call uncertain. Germline V lookup: CDR1 SGHRS, CDR2 YFSETQ. The CDR3 sequence is 15 residues long. Trimming pared 0 bases from V and 2 bases from J, leaving 8 bases between. CDR3 sequence (DNA): TGCGCCAGCAGCTTGGACGGGAGTACTAATGAAAAACTGTTTTTT. Protein: CASSLDGSTNEKLFF. Supplemented by reference TRBV5-1 and TRBJ1-4, the full variable domain reads KAGVTQTPRYLIKTRGQQVTLSCSPISGHRSVSWYQQTPGQGLQFLFEYFSETQRNKGNFPGRFSGRQFSNSRSEMNVSTLELGDSALYLCASSLDGSTNEKLFFGSGTQLSVL.

J is TRBJ1-1 and V is TRBV4-1; D unclear. There are 18 residues in the CDR3. Trimming cost V 0 bases and J 0 bases, with 17 bases left between them. Germline V gene sequence: CDR1 MGHRA, CDR2 YSYEKL. CDR3 DNA: TGCGCCAGCAGCCAAGAGGATTTTGTTCAGGACCTGAACACTGAAGCTTTCTTT. Its translation is CASSQEDFVQDLNTEAFF.

This clone has only one observation. The chain is built from TRBV19 and TRBJ1-2; D is unresolved. V was pared by 10 bases and J by 4 bases, with 25 bases between. CDR3 length equals 16 residues. Germline V gene lookup returns CDR1 LNHDA and CDR2 SQIVND (reference sequence). CDR3 DNA sequence: TGTGCCACATCAGCTGCTCCTCCGGCCCCTCTCTATGGCTACACCTTC. Its protein is CATSAAPPAPLYGYTF. Using reference TRBV19 and TRBJ1-2 for the parts outside the CDR3, the full variable domain is DGGITQSPKYLFRKEGQNVTLSCEQNLNHDAMYWYRQDPGQGLRLIYYSQIVNDFQKGDIAEGYSVSREKKESFPLTVTSAQKNPTAFYLCATSAAPPAPLYGYTFGSGTRLTVV.

The rearrangement uses TRBV7-8 and TRBJ2-7; D gene ambiguous. Trimming stripped 10 bases from V and 0 bases from J, with 13 bases between. Germline CDR1 and CDR2: SGHVS and FQNEAQ. This CDR3 has 13 residues. The CDR3 DNA reads as TGTGCCACCATGGTGGCTAGCTCCTACGAGCAGTACTTC. This translates into CATMVASSYEQYF.

This rearrangement joins TRBV4-2 to TRBJ2-1; 8 bases match TRBD1. The germline V gene has CDR1 LGHNA and CDR2 YNFKEQ. The ends lost 1 base at V and 3 bases at J; junction bases unmatched: 5. CDR3 size: 16 residues. This CDR3 is CASSQGTGRSYNEQFF. CDR3 DNA sequence: TGTGCCAGCAGCCAAGGGACAGGGCGAAGCTACAATGAGCAGTTCTTC.

The chain carries TRBV7-9 and TRBJ2-5; D perhaps matches TRBD1 (6 bases). Trimming took 1 base from V and 3 from J, leaving 18 bases between them. Germline CDR1 reads SEHNR; CDR2 reads FQNEAQ (reference sequence). The length of the CDR3 is 17 residues. The DNA of the CDR3 is TGTGCCAGCAGCTTAGGTGTTAGGACAGCGGTGGAAGAGACCCAGTACTTC. It codes for CASSLGVRTAVEETQYF. The full variable domain, its missing parts supplied by reference TRBV7-9 and TRBJ2-5, is DTGVSQNPRHKITKRGQNVTFRCDPISEHNRLYWYRQTLGQGPEFLTYFQNEAQLEKSRLLSDRFSAERPKGSFSTLEIQRTEQGDSAMYLCASSLGVRTAVEETQYFGPGTRLLVL.

This chain links TRBV11-2 with TRBJ2-3; perhaps TRBD1 as D (6 bases). Per the germline V gene, CDR1 is SGHAT and CDR2 is FQNNGV. CDR3 size: 15 residues. The V gene lost 4 bases and the J gene lost 0 bases, with 11 bases spanning the gap. DNA of the CDR3: TGTGCCAGCAGCTCTGGACAGTTTAGCACAGATACGCAGTATTTT. Translating it yields CASSSGQFSTDTQYF. The whole variable domain, remainder taken from reference TRBV11-2 and TRBJ2-3, is EAGVAQSPRYKIIEKRQSVAFWCNPISGHATLYWYQQILGQGPKLLIQFQNNGVVDDSQLPKDRFSAERLKGVDSTLKIQPAKLEDSAVYLCASSSGQFSTDTQYFGPGTRLTVL.

V and J are TRBV19 and TRBJ2-7; D not certain. Germline values: CDR1 LNHDA, CDR2 SQIVND (reference sequence). Trimming left V 9 bases short and J 2 bases short, with 17 bases between. This CDR3 region has 14 residues. The chain's CDR3 is CASNPGPDPYEQYF. The CDR3 DNA sequence: TGTGCCAGCAACCCTGGCCCTGACCCCTACGAGCAGTACTTC.

The chain uses TRBV25-1 and TRBJ1-2; possible D gene TRBD1, 6 bases. Germline V gives CDR1 MGHDK, CDR2 SYGVNS. V was pared by 5 bases and J by 8 bases, with 21 bases between. This CDR3 is built from 15 residues. The CDR3 protein is CASSNSGEQGWGYTF. The DNA of the CDR3 is TGTGCCAGCAGTAACTCCGGCGAACAGGGCTGGGGCTACACCTTC.

The rearrangement links TRBV27 to TRBJ1-5; unclear D gene. The CDR3 has 13 residues. With 2 bases removed from V and 8 bases from J, the gap between germline ends came to 10 bases. Looked up from germline, CDR1 is MNHEY and CDR2 is SMNVEV (reference sequence). CDR3 nucleotides: TGTGCCAGCAGTTTACGCCCTAGCGAGCCCCAGCATTTT. It specifies CASSLRPSEPQHF.

Points on this clone: The junction does not match germline at one end; this may be a read error. DNA for the CDR3: TGTGCGACCAGATTATCCGGGACTAGCAGATACGAGCAGTACTTC. This sequence encodes CATRLSGTSRYEQYF. The chain recombines TRBV15 with TRBJ2-5, with 9 bases matching TRBD2. Gene TRBJ2-7 matches the end of the DNA better, so the J call may be wrong. Germline V CDR1 and CDR2: LNHNV, YYDKDF (reference sequence). CDR3 length equals 15 residues.

The chain carries TRBV5-6 and TRBJ2-3; D perhaps matches TRBD2 (6 bases). Germline CDR1 SGHDT, CDR2 YYEEEE. The CDR3 extends over 15 amino acids. V shed 3 bases and J shed 6 bases, with 17 bases lying between them. In DNA, the CDR3 is TGTGCCAGCAGCTCACGGGAGTTTGGGTCCGATACGCAGTATTTT. This encodes CASSSREFGSDTQYF.

This clone was seen a single time. The chain carries TRBV18 and TRBJ2-3; D is undetermined. The CDR3 totals 18 residues. Germline V CDR1 and CDR2: KGHSH, LQKENI. Trimming pared 1 base from V and 1 base from J, leaving 18 bases between. The CDR3 loop is CASSPLQILRNRTDTQYF. CDR3 sequence (DNA): TGTGCCAGCTCACCACTTCAGATCCTCCGAAACCGCACAGATACGCAGTATTTT.

As regards this clone: Within the sample, other DNA sequences also encode this same CDR3. The gene calls are TRBV25-1 and TRBJ1-1, with 8 nucleotides matching TRBD1. Germline CDR1 reads MGHDK; CDR2 reads SYGVNS. The CDR3 covers 18 residues. The trim removed 2 bases at V and 5 bases at J, leaving 16 bases unmatched. The CDR3 DNA sequence: TGTGCCAGCAGTGAAGTGAAGGGTGGCAGGGGGCTGGGTACTGAAGCTTTCTTT. This encodes CASSEVKGGRGLGTEAFF.

The chain links TRBV7-9 to TRBJ2-7; 7 bases fit TRBD2. Losses at the gene ends were 1 base for V and 6 bases for J; bases not matched to a gene: 9. This CDR3 is 15 amino acids long. Germline lookup yields CDR1 SEHNR and CDR2 FQNEAQ (reference sequence). CDR3 in amino acids: CASSLDGLGLFEQYF. The DNA for the CDR3 is TGTGCCAGCAGCTTAGACGGACTAGGGCTTTTCGAGCAGTACTTC.

The genes are TRBV27 and TRBJ1-1; perhaps TRBD1 as D (6 bases). The V end was cut by 7 bases, the J end by 1 base, with 7 bases between. This CDR3 is built from 12 residues. Germline CDR1 MNHEY, CDR2 SMNVEV (reference sequence). In DNA, the CDR3 is TGTGCCAGCACGGGGGCGAACACTGAAGCTTTCTTT. Protein sequence: CASTGANTEAFF.